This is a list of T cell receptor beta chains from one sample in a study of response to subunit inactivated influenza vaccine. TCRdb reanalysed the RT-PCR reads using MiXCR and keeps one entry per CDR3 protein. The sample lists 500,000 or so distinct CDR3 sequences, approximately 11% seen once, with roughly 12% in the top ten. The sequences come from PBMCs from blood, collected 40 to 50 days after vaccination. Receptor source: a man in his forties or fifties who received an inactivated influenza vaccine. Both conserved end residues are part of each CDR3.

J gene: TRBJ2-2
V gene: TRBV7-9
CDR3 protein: CASSQPTGEVGELFF

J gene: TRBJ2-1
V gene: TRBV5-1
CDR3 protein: CASSPGTSGLEQFF

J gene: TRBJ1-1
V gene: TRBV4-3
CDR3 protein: CASSQGVGLNTEAFF

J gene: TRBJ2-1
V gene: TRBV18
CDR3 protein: CASSPPFRGGAYNEQFF

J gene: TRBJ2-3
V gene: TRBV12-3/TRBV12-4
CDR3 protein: CASRRLGTPDTQYF

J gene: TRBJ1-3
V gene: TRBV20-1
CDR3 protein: CSASDRGAGNTIYF

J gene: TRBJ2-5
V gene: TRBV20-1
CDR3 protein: CSASGRARETQYF

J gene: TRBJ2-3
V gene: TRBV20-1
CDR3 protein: CSAGTSGGNTDTQYF

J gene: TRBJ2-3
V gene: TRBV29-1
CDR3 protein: CSVTGSTDTQYF

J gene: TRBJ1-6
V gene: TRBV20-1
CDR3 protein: CSAEDSGDYSPLHF

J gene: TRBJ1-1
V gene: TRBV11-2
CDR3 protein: CASSLVRRYEAFF

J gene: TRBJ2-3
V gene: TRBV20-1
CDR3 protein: CSARAGSSTDTQYF

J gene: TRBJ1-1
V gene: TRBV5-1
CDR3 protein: CASSQQANTEAFF

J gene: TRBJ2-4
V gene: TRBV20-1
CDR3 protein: CSAASGGLAKNIQYF

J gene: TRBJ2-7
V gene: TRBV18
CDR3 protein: CASSPEGRTGTYEQYF

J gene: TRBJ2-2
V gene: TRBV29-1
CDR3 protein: CSVGQRNTGELFF

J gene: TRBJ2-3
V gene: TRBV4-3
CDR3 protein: CASSQEGTSPPAAQYF

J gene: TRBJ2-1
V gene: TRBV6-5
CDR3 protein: CASTSLGGNYNEQFF

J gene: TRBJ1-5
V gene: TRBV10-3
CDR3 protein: CAISQHRDQPQHF

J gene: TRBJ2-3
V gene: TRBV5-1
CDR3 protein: CASMTSGIGDTQYF

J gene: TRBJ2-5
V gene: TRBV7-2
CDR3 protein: CASSLAGPQLQETQYF

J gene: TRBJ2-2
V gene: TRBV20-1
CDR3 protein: CSARGRDREYTGELFF

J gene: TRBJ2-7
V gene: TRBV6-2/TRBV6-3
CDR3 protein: CASSKKISGLPYEQYF

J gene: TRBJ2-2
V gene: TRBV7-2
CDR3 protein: CASSLMGAGTGELFF

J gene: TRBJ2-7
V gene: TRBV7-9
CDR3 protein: CASSLAYGQLSYEQYF

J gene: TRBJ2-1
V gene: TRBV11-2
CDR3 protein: CASRTSDNEQFF

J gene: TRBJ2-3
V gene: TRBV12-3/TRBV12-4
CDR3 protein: CASSLWLAGPSTDTQYF

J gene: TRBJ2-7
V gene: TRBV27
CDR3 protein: CASSSWTGTDEQYF

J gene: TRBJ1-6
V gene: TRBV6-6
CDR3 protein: CASSDRWSSPLHF

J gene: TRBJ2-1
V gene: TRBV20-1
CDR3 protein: CSAKGTASRGNEQFF

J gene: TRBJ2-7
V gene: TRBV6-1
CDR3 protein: CASSEPKGPGTPRCDYEQYF

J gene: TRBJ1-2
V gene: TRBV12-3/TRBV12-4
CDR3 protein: CASTRQGNYGYTF

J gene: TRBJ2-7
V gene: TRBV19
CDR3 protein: CASSIGGSYEQYF

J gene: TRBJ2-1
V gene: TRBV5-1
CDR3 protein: CASSLEVGPIGNEQFF

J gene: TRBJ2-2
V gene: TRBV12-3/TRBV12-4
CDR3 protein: CASSWTSGRYTGELFF

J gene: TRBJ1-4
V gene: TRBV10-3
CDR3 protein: CAISSLGGEKLFF

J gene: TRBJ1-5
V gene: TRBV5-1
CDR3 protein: CASSLEQYLGILSNQPQHF

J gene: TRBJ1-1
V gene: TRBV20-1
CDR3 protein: CSARGQARLLNTEAFF